The TCR beta chain described here comes from a study of CD8 T cells in ankylosing spondylitis. In its sample, this clonotype was seen a few times. No antigen is known for it. The CDR3 loop spans 16 amino acids. The ends were cut back, 6 bases at V and 0 bases at J, with 17 bases in the middle. Regarding the study as a whole: Among TCR beta sequences, a motif of about 8 highly homologous variants appeared characteristic of ankylosing spondylitis blood.

Quantitative molecular-barcoded 5'-RACE generated the TCR beta libraries. One entry per CDR3 protein, called by TCRdb with MiXCR from the 5' RACE reads. The data contain 450,000 to 550,000 distinct CDR3 sequences, roughly 5.2% of them singletons. V gene TRBV12-3 or TRBV12-4 combines with J gene TRBJ1-2, with D possibly being TRBD1 (6 bases). Material for sequencing was blood, either unsorted or a sorted T cell fraction (not recorded which). This TCR was sampled from a male donor with ankylosing spondylitis. The CDR3: CASSPSRTATNYGYTF. The DNA of the CDR3 is TGTGCCAGCAGCCCTTCCCGGACAGCCACTAACTATGGCTACACCTTC.